The rows below give T cell receptor beta chains drawn from one sample of a study of PD-L1 blockade in urothelial cancer. Profiling relied on immunoSEQ multiplex PCR, and the TCRdb table lists in-frame clones only, not all of them. The table lists 50,000 to 60,000 clones, approximately 90% of them singletons. Material: PBMCs, obtained around atezolizumab (anti-PD-L1) treatment. Receptors were obtained from a man aged 55 to 69 with urothelial cancer. Each CDR3 is given without its conserved first and last residue.

v_gene	j_gene	CDR3aa
TRBV19	TRBJ1-1	ASSIGAGKRIVAEAF
TRBV18	TRBJ1-4	ASSPGTRWQKLF
TRBV6-6	TRBJ1-1	ASSPGGSGTEAF
TRBV7-8	TRBJ2-1	ASSFGLFEQF
TRBV18	TRBJ2-3	ASSPYGGPPY
TRBV4-2	TRBJ2-3	ASSRTDADTQY
TRBV6-1	TRBJ2-7	ASLRDYYYEQY
TRBV29-1	TRBJ1-4	SARQGSSEKLF
TRBV6-1	TRBJ2-3	ASSRTGEGTDTQY
TRBV18	TRBJ1-2	ASSPQDKGGGGYT
TRBV5-8	TRBJ1-4	ASSYHRIPNEKLF
TRBV2	TRBJ2-7	ASRLFRDSPY
TRBV30	TRBJ1-5	AWSVQGNQPQH
TRBV19	TRBJ1-1	ASSIPGGRVAF
TRBV4-3	TRBJ2-2	ASSPDSLAGELF
TRBV5-4	TRBJ2-3	ASSLNGGRGSTDTQY
TRBV6-5	TRBJ1-1	ASSYLAGNTEAF
TRBV10-3	TRBJ2-1	ASSSGGSYNEQF
TRBV10-1	TRBJ1-1	ASSNGGPQNTEAF
TRBV6-6	TRBJ2-1	ASSYPAGFYNEQF
TRBV28	TRBJ2-5	ASSPGTEETQY
TRBV15	TRBJ2-5	ATRVRPDQETQY
TRBV15	TRBJ2-5	ATSHQRGGLETQY
TRBV19	TRBJ1-2	ASSDRQGRAPIYGYT
TRBV10-1	TRBJ2-1	ASSENSRGDYNEQF
TRBV20-1	TRBJ2-4	SAIDSRIQY
TRBV5-5	TRBJ2-1	ASSLASGGLDEQF
TRBV10-3	TRBJ2-1	AISESTRGRGEQF
TRBV28	TRBJ1-1	ASSSDSTYTEAF
TRBV7-2	TRBJ1-2	ASSPNRDRKRVYGYT
TRBV11-2	TRBJ2-7	ASSLPYEQY
TRBV10-2	TRBJ1-5	ASRDLGQGVTQPQH
TRBV5-4	TRBJ1-1	ASSLPQGAEAF
TRBV4-3	TRBJ2-2	ASSQDRVGELF
TRBV7-2	TRBJ2-3	ASSPIRAGGSDTQY
TRBV11-3	TRBJ2-5	ASSSGLAGTTQY
TRBV28	TRBJ1-2	ASSSLTGGLSGYT
TRBV18	TRBJ2-2	ASSSPDRVISNTGELF
TRBV7-8	TRBJ2-7	ASSLVPSGGPTHYEQY
TRBV4-1	TRBJ1-4	ASSDREAVNEKLF
TRBV7-9	TRBJ2-7	ASSWGGGEQY
TRBV5-1	TRBJ1-2	ASSSGQGTSGSYT
TRBV18	TRBJ1-2	ASSRDTGASTEGYT
TRBV12-5	TRBJ1-1	ASGLASGTLNTEAF
TRBV19	TRBJ2-5	ASGPRGGQGATETQY
TRBV10-3	TRBJ1-5	AISESAGGGSNQPQH
TRBV18	TRBJ2-5	ASSPPSVAGGGETQY